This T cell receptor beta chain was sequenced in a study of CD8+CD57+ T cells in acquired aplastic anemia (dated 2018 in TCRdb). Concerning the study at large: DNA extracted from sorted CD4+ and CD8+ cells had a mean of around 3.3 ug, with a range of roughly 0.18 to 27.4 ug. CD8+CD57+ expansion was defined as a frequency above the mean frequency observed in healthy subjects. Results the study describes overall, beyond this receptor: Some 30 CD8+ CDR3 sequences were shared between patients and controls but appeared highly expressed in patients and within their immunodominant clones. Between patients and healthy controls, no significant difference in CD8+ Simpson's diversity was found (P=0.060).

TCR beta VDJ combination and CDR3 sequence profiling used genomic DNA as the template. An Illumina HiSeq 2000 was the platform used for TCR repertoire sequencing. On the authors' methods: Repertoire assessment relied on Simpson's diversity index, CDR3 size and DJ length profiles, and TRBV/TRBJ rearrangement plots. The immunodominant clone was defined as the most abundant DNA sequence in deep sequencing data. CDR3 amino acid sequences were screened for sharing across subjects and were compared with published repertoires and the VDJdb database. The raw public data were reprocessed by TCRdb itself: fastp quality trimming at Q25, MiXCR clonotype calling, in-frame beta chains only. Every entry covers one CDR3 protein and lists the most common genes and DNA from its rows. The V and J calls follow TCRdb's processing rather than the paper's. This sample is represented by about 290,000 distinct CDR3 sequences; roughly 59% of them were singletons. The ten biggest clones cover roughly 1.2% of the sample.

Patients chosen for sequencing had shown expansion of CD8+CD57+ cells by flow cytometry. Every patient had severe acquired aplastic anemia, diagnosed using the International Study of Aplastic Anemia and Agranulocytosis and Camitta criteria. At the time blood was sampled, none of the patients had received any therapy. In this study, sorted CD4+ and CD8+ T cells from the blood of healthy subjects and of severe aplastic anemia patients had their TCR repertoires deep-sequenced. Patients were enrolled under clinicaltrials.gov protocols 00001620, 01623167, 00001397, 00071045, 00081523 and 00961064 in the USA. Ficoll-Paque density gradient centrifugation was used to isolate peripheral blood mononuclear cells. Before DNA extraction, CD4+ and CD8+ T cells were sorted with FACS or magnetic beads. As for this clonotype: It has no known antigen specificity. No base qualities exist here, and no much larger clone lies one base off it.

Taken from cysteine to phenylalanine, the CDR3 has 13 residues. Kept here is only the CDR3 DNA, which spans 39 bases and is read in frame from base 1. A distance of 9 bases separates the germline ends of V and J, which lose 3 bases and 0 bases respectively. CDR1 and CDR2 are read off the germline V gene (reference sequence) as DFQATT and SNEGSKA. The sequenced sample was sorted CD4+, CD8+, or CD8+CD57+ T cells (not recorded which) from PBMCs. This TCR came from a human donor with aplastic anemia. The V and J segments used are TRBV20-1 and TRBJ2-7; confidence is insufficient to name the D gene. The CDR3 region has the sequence CSASVRASYEQYF. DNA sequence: TGCAGTGCTAGTGTCCGGGCCTCCTACGAGCAGTACTTC.